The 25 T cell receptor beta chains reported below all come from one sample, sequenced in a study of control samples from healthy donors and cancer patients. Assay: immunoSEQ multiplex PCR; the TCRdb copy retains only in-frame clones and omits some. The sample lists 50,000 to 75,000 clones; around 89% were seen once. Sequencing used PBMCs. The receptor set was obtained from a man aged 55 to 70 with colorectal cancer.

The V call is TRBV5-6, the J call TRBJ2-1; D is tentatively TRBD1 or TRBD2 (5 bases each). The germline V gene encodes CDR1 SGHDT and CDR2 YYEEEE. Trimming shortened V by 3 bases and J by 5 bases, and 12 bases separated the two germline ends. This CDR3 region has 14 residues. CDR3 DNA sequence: TGTGCCAGCAGCTCCTGGGGGTACAACAATGAGCAGTTCTTC. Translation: CASSSWGYNNEQFF.

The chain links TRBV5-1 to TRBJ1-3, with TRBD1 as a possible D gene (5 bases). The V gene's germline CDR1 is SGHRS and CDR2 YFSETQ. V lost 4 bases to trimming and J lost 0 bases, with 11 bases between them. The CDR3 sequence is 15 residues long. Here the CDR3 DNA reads TGCGCCAGCAGCACTGGACATAACTCTGGAAACACCATATATTTT. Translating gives CASSTGHNSGNTIYF.

The CDR3 protein is CASSLSGGGGQFF. The CDR3 DNA sequence: TGTGCCAGCAGTTTATCGGGCGGGGGCGGGCAGTTCTTC. J is TRBJ2-1 and V is TRBV27, with D perhaps matching TRBD2 (7 bases). V was pared by 0 bases and J by 12 bases, with 12 bases between. This CDR3 comprises 13 residues. Germline V gene lookup returns CDR1 MNHEY and CDR2 SMNVEV (reference sequence).

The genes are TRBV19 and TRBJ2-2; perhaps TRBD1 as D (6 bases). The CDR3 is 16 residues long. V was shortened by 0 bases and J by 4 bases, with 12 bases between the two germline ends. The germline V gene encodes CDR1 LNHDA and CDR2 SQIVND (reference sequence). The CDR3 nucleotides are TGTGCCAGTAGTATAGAGTCAGGGGTGGGCACCGGGGAGCTGTTTTTT. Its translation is CASSIESGVGTGELFF. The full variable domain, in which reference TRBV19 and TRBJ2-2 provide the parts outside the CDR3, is DGGITQSPKYLFRKEGQNVTLSCEQNLNHDAMYWYRQDPGQGLRLIYYSQIVNDFQKGDIAEGYSVSREKKESFPLTVTSAQKNPTAFYLCASSIESGVGTGELFFGEGSRLTVL.

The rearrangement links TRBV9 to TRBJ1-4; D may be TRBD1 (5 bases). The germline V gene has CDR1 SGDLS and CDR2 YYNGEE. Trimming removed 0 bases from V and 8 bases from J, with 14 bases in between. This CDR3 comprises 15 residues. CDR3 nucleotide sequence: TGTGCCAGCAGCGTAGGGAACAGGCTATCCGAAAAACTGTTTTTT. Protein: CASSVGNRLSEKLFF.

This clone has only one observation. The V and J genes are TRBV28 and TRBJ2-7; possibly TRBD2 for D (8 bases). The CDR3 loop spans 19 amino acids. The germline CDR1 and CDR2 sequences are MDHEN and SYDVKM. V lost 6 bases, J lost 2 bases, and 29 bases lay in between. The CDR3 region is CASRPTGGRAPQGTYEQYF. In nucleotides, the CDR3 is TGTGCCAGCAGACCTACGGGGGGGCGTGCCCCACAGGGGACCTACGAGCAGTACTTC.

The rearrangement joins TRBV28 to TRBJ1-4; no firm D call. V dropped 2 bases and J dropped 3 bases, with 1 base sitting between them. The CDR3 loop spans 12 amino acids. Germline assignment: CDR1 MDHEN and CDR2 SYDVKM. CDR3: CASSLPNEKLFF. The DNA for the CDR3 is TGTGCCAGCAGTTTACCTAATGAAAAACTGTTTTTT.

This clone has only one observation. The CDR3: CASSGWGTTSGANVLTF. CDR3 DNA sequence: TGTGCCAGCAGCGGGTGGGGAACCACCTCTGGGGCCAACGTCCTGACTTTC. The chain is built from TRBV5-6 and TRBJ2-6; no definite D call. The CDR3 has 17 amino acids. V lost 4 bases to trimming and J lost 0 bases, with 14 bases between them. Per germline, CDR1 SGHDT and CDR2 YYEEEE.

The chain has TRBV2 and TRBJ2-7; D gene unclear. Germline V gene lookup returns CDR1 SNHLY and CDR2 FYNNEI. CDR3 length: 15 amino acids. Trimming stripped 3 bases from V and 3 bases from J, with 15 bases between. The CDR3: CASSDDRAVLYEQYF. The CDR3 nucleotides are TGTGCCAGCAGTGATGATCGGGCGGTGCTCTACGAGCAGTACTTC.

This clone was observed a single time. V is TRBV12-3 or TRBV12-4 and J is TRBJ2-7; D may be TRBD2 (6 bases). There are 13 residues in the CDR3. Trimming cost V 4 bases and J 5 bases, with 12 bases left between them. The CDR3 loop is CASSWGDLNEQYF. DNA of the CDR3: TGTGCCAGCAGTTGGGGGGACCTCAACGAGCAGTACTTC.

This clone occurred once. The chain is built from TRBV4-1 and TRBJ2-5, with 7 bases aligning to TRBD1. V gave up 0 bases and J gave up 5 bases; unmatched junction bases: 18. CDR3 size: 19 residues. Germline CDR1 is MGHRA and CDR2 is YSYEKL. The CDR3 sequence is CASSQDRGGQARKKETQYF. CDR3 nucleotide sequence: TGCGCCAGCAGCCAAGATCGCGGAGGACAGGCAAGGAAGAAGGAGACCCAGTACTTC.

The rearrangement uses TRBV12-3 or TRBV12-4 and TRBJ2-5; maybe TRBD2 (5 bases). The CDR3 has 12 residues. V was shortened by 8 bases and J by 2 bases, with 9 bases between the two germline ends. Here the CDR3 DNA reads TGTGCCAGCCGGAGGTATCAAGAGACCCAGTACTTC. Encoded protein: CASRRYQETQYF.

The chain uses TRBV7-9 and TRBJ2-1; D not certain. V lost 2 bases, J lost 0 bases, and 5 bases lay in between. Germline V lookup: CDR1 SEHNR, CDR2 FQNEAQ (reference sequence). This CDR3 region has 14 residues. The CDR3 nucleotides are TGTGCCAGCAGCTTATACGGCTCCTACAATGAGCAGTTCTTC. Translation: CASSLYGSYNEQFF.

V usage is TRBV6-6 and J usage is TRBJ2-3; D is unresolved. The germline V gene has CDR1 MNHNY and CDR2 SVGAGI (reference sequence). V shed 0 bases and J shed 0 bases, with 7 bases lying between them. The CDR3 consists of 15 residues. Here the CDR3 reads CASSYSLFSTDTQYF. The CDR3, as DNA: TGTGCCAGCAGTTACTCGTTGTTTAGCACAGATACGCAGTATTTT.

The CDR3 here is CASSWTLDTGELFF. In DNA, the CDR3 is TGCGCCAGCAGCTGGACCCTCGACACCGGGGAGCTGTTTTTT. V and J are TRBV5-1 and TRBJ2-2; D gene ambiguous. Trimming shortened V by 3 bases and J by 3 bases, and 9 bases separated the two germline ends. The CDR3 has 14 residues. Germline CDR1 reads SGHRS; CDR2 reads YFSETQ.

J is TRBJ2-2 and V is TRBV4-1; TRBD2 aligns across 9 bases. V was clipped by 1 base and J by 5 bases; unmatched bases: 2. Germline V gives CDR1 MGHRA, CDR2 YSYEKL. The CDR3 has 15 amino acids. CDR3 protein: CASSQALAGTGELFF. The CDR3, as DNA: TGCGCCAGCAGCCAAGCCCTAGCGGGGACCGGGGAGCTGTTTTTT.

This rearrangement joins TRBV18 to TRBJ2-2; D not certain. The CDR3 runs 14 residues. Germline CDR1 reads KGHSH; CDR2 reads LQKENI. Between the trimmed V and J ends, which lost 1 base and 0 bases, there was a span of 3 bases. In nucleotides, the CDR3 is TGTGCCAGCTCACCACGGACGAACACCGGGGAGCTGTTTTTT. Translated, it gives CASSPRTNTGELFF.

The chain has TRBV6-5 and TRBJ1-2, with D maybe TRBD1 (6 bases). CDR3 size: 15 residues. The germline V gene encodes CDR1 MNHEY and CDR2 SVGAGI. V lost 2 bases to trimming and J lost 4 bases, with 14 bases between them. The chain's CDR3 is CASSYTGQLVYGYTF. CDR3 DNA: TGTGCCAGCAGTTACACGGGACAACTTGTCTATGGCTACACCTTC.

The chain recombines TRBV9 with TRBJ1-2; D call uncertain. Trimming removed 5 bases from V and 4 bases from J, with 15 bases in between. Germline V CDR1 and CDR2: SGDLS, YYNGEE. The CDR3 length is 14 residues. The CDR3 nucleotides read TGTGCCAGCAGAACAAACGGGATTCCCTATGGCTACACCTTC. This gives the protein CASRTNGIPYGYTF.

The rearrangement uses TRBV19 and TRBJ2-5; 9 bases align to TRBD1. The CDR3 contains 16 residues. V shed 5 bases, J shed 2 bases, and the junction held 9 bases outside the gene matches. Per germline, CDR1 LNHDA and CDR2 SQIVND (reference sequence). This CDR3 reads CASSPRKQGAQETQYF. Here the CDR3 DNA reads TGTGCCAGTAGTCCGAGAAAACAGGGGGCTCAAGAGACCCAGTACTTC.

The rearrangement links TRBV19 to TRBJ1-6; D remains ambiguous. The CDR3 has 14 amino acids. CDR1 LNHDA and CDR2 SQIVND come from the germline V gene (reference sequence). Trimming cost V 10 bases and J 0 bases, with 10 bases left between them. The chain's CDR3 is CATEQGSYNSPLHF. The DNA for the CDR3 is TGTGCCACGGAACAAGGCTCCTATAATTCACCCCTCCACTTT. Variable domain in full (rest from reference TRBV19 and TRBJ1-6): DGGITQSPKYLFRKEGQNVTLSCEQNLNHDAMYWYRQDPGQGLRLIYYSQIVNDFQKGDIAEGYSVSREKKESFPLTVTSAQKNPTAFYLCATEQGSYNSPLHFGNGTRLTVT.

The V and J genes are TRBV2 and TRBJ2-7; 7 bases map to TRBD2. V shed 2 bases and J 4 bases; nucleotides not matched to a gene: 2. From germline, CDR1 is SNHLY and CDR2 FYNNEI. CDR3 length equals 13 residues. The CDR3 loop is CASSEREGYEQYF. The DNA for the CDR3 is TGTGCCAGCAGTGAAAGGGAGGGGTACGAGCAGTACTTC.

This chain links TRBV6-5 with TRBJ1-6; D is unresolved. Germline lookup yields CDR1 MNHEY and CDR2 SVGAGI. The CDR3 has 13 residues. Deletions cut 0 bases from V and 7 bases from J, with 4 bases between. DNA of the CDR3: TGTGCCAGCAGTTACTCGTTAAATTCACCCCTCCACTTT. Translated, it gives CASSYSLNSPLHF.

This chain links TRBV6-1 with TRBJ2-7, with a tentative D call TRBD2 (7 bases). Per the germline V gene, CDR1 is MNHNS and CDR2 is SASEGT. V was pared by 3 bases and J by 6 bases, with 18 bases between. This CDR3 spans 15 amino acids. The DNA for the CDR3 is TGTGCCAGCAGTGAGAGGGGGGGGCTACGTGGCGAGCAGTACTTC. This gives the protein CASSERGGLRGEQYF.

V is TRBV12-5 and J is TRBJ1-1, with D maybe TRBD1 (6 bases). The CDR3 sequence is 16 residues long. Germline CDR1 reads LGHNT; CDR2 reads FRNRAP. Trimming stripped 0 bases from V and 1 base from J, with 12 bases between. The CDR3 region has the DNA TGTGCTAGTGGTTTGGTCCAGAGACAGGAGAACACTGAAGCTTTCTTT. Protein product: CASGLVQRQENTEAFF.